These T cell receptor beta chains were read from a single sample in a study of CD8 T cells in Susac syndrome. From the immunoSEQ multiplex PCR reads, TCRdb called clonotypes with MiXCR, one entry per CDR3 protein. The repertoire holds about 200,000 distinct CDR3 sequences, with roughly 96% as singletons. Input material: CD4+ T cells from PBMCs. These receptors came from a human donor with multiple sclerosis. The CDR3 runs from the conserved cysteine through the conserved F or W. The D gene is left open where the match is weak. Clone size is shown for a subset of rows, as once, few, many or a class of expanded clone.

j_gene,v_gene,abundance,d_gene,CDR3aa,CDR3nt
TRBJ2-1,TRBV11-2,-,-,CASTGQIRNEQFF,TGTGCCAGCACAGGACAGATTAGAAATGAGCAGTTCTTC
TRBJ2-5,TRBV12-3/TRBV12-4,once,TRBD2,CASSERGYQETQYF,TGTGCCAGCAGTGAGCGGGGATACCAAGAGACCCAGTACTTC
TRBJ2-5,TRBV5-1,-,TRBD2,CASSRGSAGEETQYF,TGCGCCAGCAGCCGCGGCTCAGCGGGGGAAGAGACCCAGTACTTC
TRBJ1-5,TRBV30,-,-,CAWTFSGTHSNQPQHF,TGTGCCTGGACCTTTTCCGGGACGCATAGCAATCAGCCCCAGCATTTT
TRBJ2-3,TRBV20-1,-,-,CSALGPLPATDTQYF,TGCAGTGCCCTCGGTCCCTTACCCGCCACAGATACGCAGTATTTT
TRBJ2-7,TRBV4-1,-,-,CASSQPGVVSYEQYF,TGCGCCAGCAGCCAACCAGGCGTTGTCTCCTACGAGCAGTACTTC
TRBJ2-7,TRBV20-1,-,-,CSASVASYEQYF,TGCAGTGCTAGCGTGGCCTCCTACGAGCAGTACTTC
TRBJ2-3,TRBV3-1,-,-,CASSQDSAQYF,TGTGCCAGCAGCCAAGATTCAGCGCAGTATTTT
TRBJ1-5,TRBV30,-,-,CAWSMSGIFTYQPQHF,TGTGCCTGGAGTATGTCGGGAATCTTCACCTATCAGCCCCAGCATTTT
TRBJ2-3,TRBV9,once,-,CASSVRVGPTDTQYF,TGTGCCAGCAGCGTAAGGGTGGGACCCACAGATACGCAGTATTTT
TRBJ1-2,TRBV29-1,-,-,CSANSPGLRGNGYTF,TGCAGCGCCAACAGTCCGGGACTGAGAGGGAATGGCTACACCTTC
TRBJ2-1,TRBV27,-,TRBD1,CASSLRQGPYNEQFF,TGTGCCAGCAGTTTACGACAGGGGCCATACAATGAGCAGTTCTTC
TRBJ1-1,TRBV20-1,-,-,CSASPGGGVGTEAFF,TGCAGTGCTTCCCCGGGGGGAGGGGTGGGGACTGAAGCTTTCTTT
TRBJ2-2,TRBV3-1,-,TRBD1,CASSPGQANTGELFF,TGTGCCAGCAGCCCTGGACAGGCGAACACCGGGGAGCTGTTTTTT
TRBJ2-1,TRBV30,-,TRBD2,CAWSEDWASGYNEQFF,TGTGCCTGGAGTGAGGATTGGGCTAGCGGGTACAATGAGCAGTTCTTC
TRBJ2-3,TRBV27,-,TRBD1,CASSSDRDTDTQYF,TGTGCCAGCAGTTCGGACAGGGACACAGATACGCAGTATTTT
TRBJ2-3,TRBV7-9,once,TRBD2,CASSSGLAGGSTDTQYF,TGTGCCAGCAGCTCAGGACTAGCGGGAGGTAGCACAGATACGCAGTATTTT
TRBJ2-2,TRBV24-1,-,-,CATGYTGELFF,TGTGCCACCGGATACACCGGGGAGCTGTTTTTT
TRBJ2-2,TRBV9,once,TRBD2,CASSTSGSTGELFF,TGTGCCAGCAGTACTAGCGGGAGTACCGGGGAGCTGTTTTTT
TRBJ1-5,TRBV9,-,-,CASSPGGNSNQPQHF,TGTGCCAGCAGCCCGGGGGGGAATAGCAATCAGCCCCAGCATTTT
TRBJ1-1,TRBV6-6,-,-,CAISGGPEAFF,TGTGCCATAAGTGGGGGGCCTGAAGCTTTCTTT
TRBJ2-5,TRBV20-1,-,TRBD1,CSAYPRGQETQYF,TGCAGTGCTTACCCTAGGGGGCAGGAGACCCAGTACTTC
TRBJ2-3,TRBV5-1,-,-,CASSLFERGELDTQYF,TGCGCCAGCAGCTTGTTCGAACGGGGTGAGCTGGATACGCAGTATTTT
TRBJ2-4,TRBV25-1,-,-,CASSDGTRNIQYF,TGTGCCAGCAGTGATGGAACTCGGAACATTCAGTACTTC
TRBJ1-1,TRBV7-9,-,-,CASSLSLSGTGGTEAFF,TGTGCCAGCAGCTTATCGCTCTCGGGGACGGGTGGGACTGAAGCTTTCTTT
TRBJ2-1,TRBV7-3,-,-,CASSVDSNNEQFF,TGTGCCAGCAGCGTTGACAGTAACAATGAGCAGTTCTTC
TRBJ2-7,TRBV2,-,TRBD2,CASSQGLVSTYEQYF,TGTGCCAGCAGCCAAGGACTAGTGAGTACCTACGAGCAGTACTTC
TRBJ2-7,TRBV20-1,-,-,CSASIAPRTYEQYF,TGCAGTGCTAGTATCGCTCCCAGAACCTACGAGCAGTACTTC
TRBJ2-7,TRBV9,-,-,CASSVGGRGSDEQYF,TGTGCCAGCAGCGTAGGCGGCAGGGGATCTGACGAGCAGTACTTC
TRBJ1-1,TRBV29-1,-,-,CSVTDRLNTEAFF,TGCAGCGTCACGGACAGATTGAACACTGAAGCTTTCTTT
TRBJ2-2,TRBV3-1,-,-,CASSPRGNTGELFF,TGTGCCAGCAGCCCCAGGGGTAACACCGGGGAGCTGTTTTTT
TRBJ2-1,TRBV20-1,-,-,CSARGRLRSSYNEQFF,TGCAGTGCTAGAGGACGCCTCCGTAGCTCCTACAATGAGCAGTTCTTC
TRBJ2-5,TRBV29-1,-,-,CSSRTAHVGTQYF,TGCAGCTCCCGGACGGCCCACGTTGGGACCCAGTACTTC
TRBJ1-5,TRBV27,-,TRBD1,CASSLSMDRIHQPQHF,TGTGCCAGCAGTTTATCGATGGACAGGATTCATCAGCCCCAGCATTTT
TRBJ2-2,TRBV24-1,-,TRBD2,CATSDQLADLGELFF,TGTGCCACCAGTGACCAGCTAGCGGATCTCGGGGAGCTGTTTTTT
TRBJ2-1,TRBV9,-,-,CASSVSPTSGEQFF,TGTGCCAGCAGCGTATCTCCCACCTCCGGTGAGCAGTTCTTC
TRBJ2-1,TRBV2,-,TRBD1,CASSERTGVNEQFF,TGTGCCAGCAGTGAAAGGACAGGCGTCAATGAGCAGTTCTTC
TRBJ2-7,TRBV24-1,once,-,CATSGAAGHEQYF,TGTGCCACCAGTGGGGCAGCGGGCCACGAGCAGTACTTC
TRBJ2-3,TRBV20-1,-,-,CSARRLTDTQYF,TGCAGTGCTAGAAGACTCACAGATACGCAGTATTTT
TRBJ1-1,TRBV5-1,-,-,CASSLGRTATKTFF,TGCGCCAGCAGCTTGGGAAGGACAGCCACTAAAACTTTCTTT
TRBJ2-5,TRBV12-3/TRBV12-4,-,TRBD1,CASSTATQGAGETQYF,TGTGCCAGCAGTACGGCAACACAGGGGGCCGGGGAGACCCAGTACTTC
TRBJ2-3,TRBV24-1,-,-,CATLWEPGSNTDTQYF,TGTGCCACCCTCTGGGAGCCTGGATCGAACACAGATACGCAGTATTTT
TRBJ2-2,TRBV30,-,-,CAWRLGGELFF,TGTGCCTGGAGGTTGGGCGGGGAGCTGTTTTTT
TRBJ2-3,TRBV9,-,-,CASSIQGADTQYF,TGTGCCAGCAGCATTCAGGGAGCAGATACGCAGTATTTT
TRBJ1-6,TRBV7-2,once,-,CASTSQTGNSPLHF,TGTGCCAGCACCTCCCAGACGGGGAATTCACCCCTCCACTTT
TRBJ2-4,TRBV20-1,once,-,CSVKEGAKNIQYF,TGCAGTGTGAAAGAGGGGGCCAAAAACATTCAGTACTTC
TRBJ2-7,TRBV6-6,-,-,CASSEGVSYEQYF,TGTGCCAGCAGTGAGGGGGTCTCCTACGAGCAGTACTTC
TRBJ2-7,TRBV30,-,-,CACHRDFEQYF,TGTGCCTGTCACAGGGATTTCGAGCAGTACTTC
TRBJ1-5,TRBV24-1,-,TRBD1,CATSQPSGGGNQPQHF,TGTGCCACCAGTCAACCTTCAGGGGGTGGCAATCAGCCCCAGCATTTT
TRBJ1-3,TRBV9,-,-,CASSVGGTGNTIYF,TGTGCCAGCAGCGTAGGCGGAACTGGAAACACCATATATTTT
TRBJ2-3,TRBV20-1,-,TRBD2,CSASVELAGGRGTDTQYF,TGCAGTGCTAGTGTGGAACTAGCGGGAGGCCGGGGCACAGATACGCAGTATTTT
TRBJ1-5,TRBV2,-,-,CASKSRVLQPQHF,TGTGCCAGCAAAAGCAGGGTTTTACAGCCCCAGCATTTT
TRBJ1-6,TRBV20-1,-,-,CSASDPRVPNNPLHF,TGCAGTGCTAGTGACCCTCGGGTCCCAAACAACCCCCTCCACTTT
TRBJ1-2,TRBV3-1,few,TRBD1,CASSRGQGPNYGYTF,TGTGCCAGCAGCCGCGGACAGGGTCCCAACTATGGCTACACCTTC
TRBJ1-1,TRBV5-1,-,-,CASKGEVLGTEAFF,TGCGCCAGCAAGGGGGAGGTTTTGGGGACTGAAGCTTTCTTT
TRBJ1-2,TRBV6-5,-,-,CASSYSQGYGYTF,TGTGCCAGCAGTTACTCACAGGGCTATGGCTACACCTTC
TRBJ2-5,TRBV20-1,-,TRBD1,CSAPGQGKPETQYF,TGCAGTGCTCCGGGACAGGGGAAACCAGAGACCCAGTACTTC
TRBJ2-1,TRBV7-6,-,TRBD1,CASSLEGDRGKFF,TGTGCCAGCAGCTTAGAAGGCGACAGGGGAAAGTTCTTC
TRBJ2-7,TRBV6-5,-,-,CASSYNEAAATYEQYF,TGTGCCAGCAGTTACAATGAGGCAGCCGCAACCTACGAGCAGTACTTC